The 5 T cell receptor beta chains reported below all come from one sample, sequenced in a study of T cell responses to AZD1222 COVID-19 vaccine. Here immunoSEQ multiplex PCR was the method, and the copy in TCRdb shows in-frame clones only, minus some. The table lists 100,000 to 120,000 clones, 94% of them singletons. The source was peripheral blood, collected 28 days after the second AZD1222 dose. Receptor source: an adult who received the AZD1222 COVID-19 vaccine.

V gene TRBV27 combines with J gene TRBJ1-1; D not resolved. Germline assignment: CDR1 MNHEY and CDR2 SMNVEV (reference sequence). Trimming took off 3 bases at V and 0 bases at J, with 5 bases between the two ends. The CDR3 has 13 amino acids. The CDR3 sequence is CASSFELNTEAFF. CDR3 DNA sequence: TGTGCCAGCAGTTTCGAGTTGAACACTGAAGCTTTCTTT.

J is TRBJ1-1 and V is TRBV10-1, with 7 bases matching TRBD1. V lost 6 bases to trimming and J lost 3 bases; unmatched junction nucleotides: 4. Germline CDR1 and CDR2: WNHNN and SYGVQD (reference sequence). CDR3 size: 13 residues. The CDR3 protein is CASRGQGDTEAFF. The DNA for the CDR3 is TGCGCCAGCAGAGGGCAGGGGGACACTGAAGCTTTCTTT.

The chain employs TRBV9 and TRBJ2-5, with D uncertain. There are 12 residues in the CDR3. Trimming removed 4 bases at V and 1 base at J, with 5 bases between. In germline, CDR1 is SGDLS, CDR2 YYNGEE. The CDR3: CASSPGQETQYF. The CDR3 nucleotides are TGTGCCAGCAGCCCCGGCCAAGAGACCCAGTACTTC.

The chain recombines TRBV4-1 with TRBJ2-2, with 13 bases fitting TRBD2. CDR3 length: 17 amino acids. Losses at the gene ends were 1 base for V and 6 bases for J; bases not matched to a gene: 5. Germline CDR1 and CDR2: MGHRA and YSYEKL. CDR3 region: CASSQGLAGGMAGELFF. The CDR3 bases are TGCGCCAGCAGCCAAGGACTAGCGGGGGGCATGGCCGGGGAGCTGTTTTTT.

This clone has just a few counts. The chain employs TRBV4-1 and TRBJ2-7; TRBD1 matches 7 bases. CDR1 and CDR2 from the germline V gene are MGHRA and YSYEKL. V was clipped by 1 base and J by 2 bases; unmatched bases: 2. The CDR3 contains 14 residues. The CDR3 DNA is TGCGCCAGCAGCCAAGGAGGGGGCCCCTACGAGCAGTACTTC. Protein product: CASSQGGGPYEQYF.